In its sample, the clone carrying this TCR beta chain was seen a few times. Its antigen remains unknown. The data were obtained in a study of T-cell memory formation after mild COVID-19. Germline values: CDR1 SGHTA, CDR2 FQGTGA. V was pared by 1 base and J by 2 bases, with 11 bases of the junction left unmatched. The CDR3 runs 18 residues. TCRdb re-derived calls from the 5' RACE reads in MiXCR, one entry per CDR3 protein. Of more than 350,000 distinct CDR3 sequences in the sample, around a fifth are singletons; the top ten hold around 12%. General study points: From day 15 to 85, contracting clones were balanced between CD4 and CD8, whereas later expanders leaned toward CD4+. Prior to infection, memory already included some responding clones, suggesting cross-reactive memory joined.

This chain uses TRBV7-3 with TRBJ2-1; TRBD2 matches 7 bases. This TCR derives from an adult woman who had mild COVID-19 (a few samples of this study predate the infection). Cell type and time point are not known. Sequenced input: PBMCs or a T cell subset sorted from them (not recorded which). The CDR3 coding sequence is TGTGCCAGCAGCTTAAAAATCATGGGGGGGAGGACCTACAATGAGCAGTTCTTC. Translation gives CASSLKIMGGRTYNEQFF. Based on the CDR3 plus reference TRBV7-3 and TRBJ2-1, the full variable domain is GAGVSQTPSNKVTEKGKYVELRCDPISGHTALYWYRQSLGQGPEFLIYFQGTGAADDSGLPNDRFFAVRPEGSVSTLKIQRTERGDSAVYLCASSLKIMGGRTYNEQFFGPGTRLTVL.